This T cell receptor beta chain was sequenced for a study of T cell changes during pregnancy in multiple sclerosis. The CDR3 has 17 residues. Germline V gene sequence: CDR1 SGDLS, CDR2 YYNGEE. V was clipped by 3 bases and J by 3 bases, with 18 bases between them. TCRdb keeps only in-frame clones here, not all; method: immunoSEQ multiplex PCR. This sample has about 45,000 clones, with around 90% found just once. This receptor was taken from a female donor with multiple sclerosis, enrolled in a pregnancy study. The material sequenced was CD4+ T cells from peripheral blood mononuclear cells, taken in the first trimester of pregnancy. The gene calls are TRBV9 and TRBJ2-2; D might be TRBD2 (7 bases). Here the CDR3 DNA reads TGTGCCAGCAGCGCCCGCGCGGGGGCGCGGGACACCGGGGAGCTGTTTTTT. Translating it yields CASSARAGARDTGELFF.